Sequencing of this TCR beta chain was carried out in a study of shared clonotypes between healthy human individuals. Study-wide points: Sharing of clonotypes among donors was expected to vary with sequencing depth. Naive subsets generally had larger estimated richness than memory subsets.

CDR3 length: 11 residues. In germline, CDR1 is DFQATT, CDR2 SNEGSKA (reference sequence). Trimming took 6 bases from V and 5 from J, leaving 11 bases between them. Several immunoSEQ 96-well plates shared each subset's DNA, each plate a replicate. Under the authors' procedure: Owing to the provision of junction-only sequences devoid of quality scores by immunoSEQ, filtering differed. The protocol was immunoSEQ multiplex PCR, while the TCRdb copy is restricted to in-frame clones and leaves out a portion. That table is the source of V, J and clone size, and D and trimming were worked out from the DNA. Of about 980,000 clones listed, approximately 80% are singletons. Of note for this clone: Its specificity is not known. This CDR3 is also generated by other DNA sequences in the sample.

The sequenced sample was memory CD4+ T cells sorted from blood. Documented subset: CD45RA-negative fraction. This clonotype was obtained from a man younger than 30 in good health. The chain uses TRBV20-1 and TRBJ2-7; D may be TRBD1 (5 bases). The CDR3 is CSANQGNEQYF. The CDR3 region has the DNA TGCAGTGCAAACCAGGGTAACGAGCAGTACTTC.